The T cell receptor beta chain described here comes from a study of response to subunit inactivated influenza vaccine. TCRdb reanalysed the RT-PCR reads using MiXCR and keeps one entry per CDR3 protein. Among about 650,000 distinct CDR3 sequences listed, around 15% were seen once. The V gene lost 3 bases and the J gene lost 1 base, with 15 bases spanning the gap. There are 17 residues in the CDR3. CDR1 is KGHDR, CDR2 SFDVKD, per germline. This specimen consisted of PBMCs from blood, obtained approximately 15 days before vaccination. The V and J genes are TRBV24-1 and TRBJ2-1; D is unclear. This receptor was obtained from a man aged 50 or older who received an inactivated influenza vaccine. CDR3 DNA: TGTGCCACCAGTGATATTACTCCCGATCATTCCTACAATGAGCAGTTCTTC. It specifies CATSDITPDHSYNEQFF.